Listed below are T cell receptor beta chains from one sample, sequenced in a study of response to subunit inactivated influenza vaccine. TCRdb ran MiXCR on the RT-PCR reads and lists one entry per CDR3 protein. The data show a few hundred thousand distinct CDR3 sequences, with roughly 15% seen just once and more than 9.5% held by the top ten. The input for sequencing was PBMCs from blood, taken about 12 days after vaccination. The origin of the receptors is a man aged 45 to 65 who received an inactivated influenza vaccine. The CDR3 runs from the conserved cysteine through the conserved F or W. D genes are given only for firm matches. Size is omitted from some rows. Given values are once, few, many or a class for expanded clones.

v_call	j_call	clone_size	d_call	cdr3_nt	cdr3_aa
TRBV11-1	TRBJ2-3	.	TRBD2	TGTGCCAGCAGCTTTACTAGCGGGAGTCTAACTAGCACAGATACGCAGTATTTT	CASSFTSGSLTSTDTQYF
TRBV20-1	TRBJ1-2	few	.	TGCAGTGCTGAGGGGCGGGCCTATGGCTACACCTTC	CSAEGRAYGYTF
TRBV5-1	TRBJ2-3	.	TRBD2	TGCGCCAGCAGCTGGGAGGGTTACTCCACAGATACGCAGTATTTT	CASSWEGYSTDTQYF
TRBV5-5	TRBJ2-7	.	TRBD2	TGTGCCAGCAGCACCCGCCCTAGCGGGAGTAGGGAGCAGTACTTC	CASSTRPSGSREQYF
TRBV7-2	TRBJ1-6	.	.	TGTGCCAGCAGCTTTGCGGGTTCCTATAATTCACCCCTCCACTTT	CASSFAGSYNSPLHF
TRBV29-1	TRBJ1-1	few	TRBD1	TGCAGCGTAGCCGGGACAGTTCCGAACACTGAAGCTTTCTTT	CSVAGTVPNTEAFF
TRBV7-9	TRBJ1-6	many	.	TGTGCCAGCAGCTTCCCGGACGGTAGGCTCCACTTT	CASSFPDGRLHF
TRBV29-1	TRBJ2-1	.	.	TGCAGCGTTGCGGTACGGGGAGTGGGGGTATACAATGAGCAGTTCTTC	CSVAVRGVGVYNEQFF
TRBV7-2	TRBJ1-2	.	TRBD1	TGTGCCAGCAGCTTAGGGGCTATCAGGACAGGGAACTATGGCTACACCTTC	CASSLGAIRTGNYGYTF
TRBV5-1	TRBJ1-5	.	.	TGCGCCAGCAGCTTGGATGGGAGTATTCAGCCCCAGCATTTT	CASSLDGSIQPQHF
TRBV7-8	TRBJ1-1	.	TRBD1	TGTGCCAGCAGCTTAGATACAGGGGGAATTGAAGCTTTCTTT	CASSLDTGGIEAFF
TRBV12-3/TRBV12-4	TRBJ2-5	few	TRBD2	TGTGCCAGCAGACCCGGACTAGCGGGGGGGGAGACCCAGTACTTC	CASRPGLAGGETQYF
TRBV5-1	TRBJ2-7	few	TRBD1	TGCGCCAGCAGCTTACAGGGGGCTGACGAGCAGTACTTC	CASSLQGADEQYF
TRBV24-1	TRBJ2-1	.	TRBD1	TGTGCCACCAGTGACCCCAGGGACAGCTCAAAGCAGTTCTTC	CATSDPRDSSKQFF
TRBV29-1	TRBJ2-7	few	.	TGCAGCGTCGCCGGGACGACCTACGAGCAGTACTTC	CSVAGTTYEQYF
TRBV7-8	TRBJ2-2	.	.	TGTGCCAGCAGCTTAGTCCGGCAGACGAACACCGGGGAGCTGTTTTTT	CASSLVRQTNTGELFF
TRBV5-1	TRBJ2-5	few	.	TGCGCCAGCAGCTTGAGGGCGTTTGGGGAAGAGACCCAGTACTTC	CASSLRAFGEETQYF
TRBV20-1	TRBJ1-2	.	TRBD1	TGCAGTGCTTCGGACAGGGGCCGGGGTAGTACCTTC	CSASDRGRGSTF
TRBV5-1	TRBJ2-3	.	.	TGCGCCAGCTTGGGCGAGGGTACGCAGTATTTT	CASLGEGTQYF
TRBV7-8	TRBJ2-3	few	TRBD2	TGTGCCAGCAGCTTGGCGGGAGGGCCTACTGGTACGCAGTATTTT	CASSLAGGPTGTQYF
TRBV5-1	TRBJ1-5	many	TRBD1	TGTGCCAGCAGCTCGGGACAGCCTAACCAGCCCCAGCATTTT	CASSSGQPNQPQHF
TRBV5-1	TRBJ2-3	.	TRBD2	TGCGCCAGCAGCTGGTTGGCTAGCGGAACAGATACGCAGTATTTT	CASSWLASGTDTQYF
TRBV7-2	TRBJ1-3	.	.	TGTGCCAGCAGCTTAAACAGTTTCTCTGGAAACACCGTATATTTT	CASSLNSFSGNTVYF
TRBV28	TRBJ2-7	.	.	TGTGCCAGCAGGGAAAACTACGAGCAGTACTTC	CASRENYEQYF
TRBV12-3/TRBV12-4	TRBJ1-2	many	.	TGTGCCAGCAGTCCCTCGGGGAGGAACTATGGCTACACCTTC	CASSPSGRNYGYTF
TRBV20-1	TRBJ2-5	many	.	TGCAGTGCTAGAGACTGGCGCTTACAAGAGACCCAGTACTTC	CSARDWRLQETQYF
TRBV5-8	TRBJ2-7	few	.	TGTGCCAGCAGCTTGGTAGGGACGGACGAGCAGTACTTC	CASSLVGTDEQYF
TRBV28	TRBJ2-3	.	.	TGTGCCAGCAGGGCGGGCAGCTCCCCAGATACGCAGTATTTT	CASRAGSSPDTQYF
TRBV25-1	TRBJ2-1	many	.	TGTGCCAGCAGTTTAAGACTAGGTAATGAGCAGTTCTTC	CASSLRLGNEQFF
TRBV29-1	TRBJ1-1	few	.	TGCAGCGTCACGAAGGCCCCGGGGGCTGTCACTGAAGCTTTCTTT	CSVTKAPGAVTEAFF
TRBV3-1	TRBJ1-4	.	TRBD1	TGTGCCAGCAGCGGAGACAGGGGGCAGAATGAAAAACTGTTTTTT	CASSGDRGQNEKLFF
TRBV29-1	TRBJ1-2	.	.	TGCAGCGTTTTCTCCCCCGGGGGTGGCGGCTACACCTTC	CSVFSPGGGGYTF
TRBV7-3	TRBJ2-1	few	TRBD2	TGTGCCAGCAGCCCTATCCCGGGACTAGCGGGAGACTTCAATGAGCAGTTCTTC	CASSPIPGLAGDFNEQFF
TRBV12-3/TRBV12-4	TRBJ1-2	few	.	TGTGCCAGCAGTTTAGACCGGCAGGGTGGCGATGGCTACACCTTC	CASSLDRQGGDGYTF
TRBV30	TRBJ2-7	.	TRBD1	TGTGCCTGGAGCCTTCCGCCGGGACAGGGCTTGTACGAGCAGTACTTC	CAWSLPPGQGLYEQYF
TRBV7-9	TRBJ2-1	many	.	TGTGCCAGCAGATCTACTTGGCAGGGCCTCGGCTACAATGAGCAGTTCTTC	CASRSTWQGLGYNEQFF
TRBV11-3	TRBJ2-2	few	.	TGTGCCAGCAGCTTAGATCAATATCGCCATCTTTCAGGGGAGCTGTTTTTT	CASSLDQYRHLSGELFF
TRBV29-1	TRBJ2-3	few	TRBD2	TGCAGCGTCGCCGGGACTAGCGGGGGACTACTCACAGATACGCAGTATTTT	CSVAGTSGGLLTDTQYF
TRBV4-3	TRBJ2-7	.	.	TGCGCCAGCAGCCAGCAACAGGGATTCGAGCAGTACTTC	CASSQQQGFEQYF
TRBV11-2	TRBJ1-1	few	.	TGTGCCAGCAGCTTAGGTGTGGCAGTTGAAGCTTTCTTT	CASSLGVAVEAFF
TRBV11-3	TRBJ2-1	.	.	TGTGCTAGCAGCACCCCTAGCGCCGATGAGCAGTTCTTC	CASSTPSADEQFF
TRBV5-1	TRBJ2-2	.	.	TGCGCCAGCAGCTGGGTGGGTCCTTTCTCCGGGGATCTGTTTTTT	CASSWVGPFSGDLFF
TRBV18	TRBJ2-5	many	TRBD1	TGTGCCAGCTCACCCGGGACAGGGGGGTACGAGACCCAGTACTTC	CASSPGTGGYETQYF
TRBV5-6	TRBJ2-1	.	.	TGTGCCAGCAGCGCTTCAATGGACGCGGCAGTCTCCTACAATGAGCAGTTCTTC	CASSASMDAAVSYNEQFF
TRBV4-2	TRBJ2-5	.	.	TGTGCCAGCAGCCAAGAGCCTCAGGGGGGGTTGCAAGAGACCCAGTACTTC	CASSQEPQGGLQETQYF
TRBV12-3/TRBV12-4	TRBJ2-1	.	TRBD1	TGTGCCAGCACTCCAACGGGACAGGGAATCAAAAATGAGCAGTTCTTC	CASTPTGQGIKNEQFF